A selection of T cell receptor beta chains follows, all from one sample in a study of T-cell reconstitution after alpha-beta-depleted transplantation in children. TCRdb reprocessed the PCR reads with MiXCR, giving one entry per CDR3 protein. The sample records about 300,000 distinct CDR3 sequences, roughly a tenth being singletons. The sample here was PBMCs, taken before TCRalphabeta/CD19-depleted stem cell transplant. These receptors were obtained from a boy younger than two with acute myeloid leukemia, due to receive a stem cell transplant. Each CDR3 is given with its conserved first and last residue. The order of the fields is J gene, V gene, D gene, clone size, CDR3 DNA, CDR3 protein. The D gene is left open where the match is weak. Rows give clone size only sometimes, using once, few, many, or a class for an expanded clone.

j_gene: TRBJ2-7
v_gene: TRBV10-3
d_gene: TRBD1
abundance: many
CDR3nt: TGTGCCATCAGTGGTCGACAGGGGTCCTACGAGCAGTACTTC
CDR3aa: CAISGRQGSYEQYF

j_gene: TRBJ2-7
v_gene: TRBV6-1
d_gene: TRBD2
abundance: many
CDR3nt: TGTGCCAGCAGTCTCCTACTAGCGGGAGACGAGCAGTACTTC
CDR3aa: CASSLLLAGDEQYF

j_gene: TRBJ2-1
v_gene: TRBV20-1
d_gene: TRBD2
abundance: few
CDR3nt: TGCAGTGCTAGAGAGGGGCGGGGGGGCCACAATGAGCAGTTCTTC
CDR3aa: CSAREGRGGHNEQFF

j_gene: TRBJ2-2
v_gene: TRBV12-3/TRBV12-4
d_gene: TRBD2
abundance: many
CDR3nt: TGTGCCAGCAGTTCCGGGACTAGCACCGGGGAGCTGTTTTTT
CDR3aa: CASSSGTSTGELFF

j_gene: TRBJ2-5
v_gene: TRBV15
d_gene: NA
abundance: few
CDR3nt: TGTGCCACCAGCAGAGACTTGATCCGGGACCTACAAGAGACCCAGTACTTC
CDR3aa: CATSRDLIRDLQETQYF

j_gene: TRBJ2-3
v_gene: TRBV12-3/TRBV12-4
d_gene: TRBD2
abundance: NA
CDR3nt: TGTGCCAGCAGTTTGGAGCGGGGGGGCCGTTCAGCAGATACGCAGTATTTT
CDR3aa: CASSLERGGRSADTQYF

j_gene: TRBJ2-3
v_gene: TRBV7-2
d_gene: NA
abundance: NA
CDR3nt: TGTGCCAGCAGCTTAGGTCCAGCCATAGATACGCAGTATTTT
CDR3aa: CASSLGPAIDTQYF

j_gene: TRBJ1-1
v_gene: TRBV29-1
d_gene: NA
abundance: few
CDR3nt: TGCAGCGTTGTGCGGAACACTGGGGCTTTCTTT
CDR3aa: CSVVRNTGAFF

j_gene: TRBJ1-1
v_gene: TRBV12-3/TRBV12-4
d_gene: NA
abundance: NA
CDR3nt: TGTGCCAGCAGTTTTATGGGGGCGAGGAACACTGAAGCTTTCTTT
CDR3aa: CASSFMGARNTEAFF

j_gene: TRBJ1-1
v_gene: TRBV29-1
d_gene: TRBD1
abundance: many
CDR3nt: TGCAGCGTTGGGGCAGGGGGCGTTGAAGCTTTCTTT
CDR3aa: CSVGAGGVEAFF

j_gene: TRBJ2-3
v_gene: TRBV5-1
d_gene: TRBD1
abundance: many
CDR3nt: TGCGCCAGCAGCTTGTGGGACAGACTCACAGATACGCAGTATTTT
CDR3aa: CASSLWDRLTDTQYF

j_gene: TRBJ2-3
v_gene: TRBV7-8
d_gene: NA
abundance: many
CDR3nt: TGTGCCAGCAGCAAGGAGGGATCGCAGAATACGCAGTATTTT
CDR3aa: CASSKEGSQNTQYF

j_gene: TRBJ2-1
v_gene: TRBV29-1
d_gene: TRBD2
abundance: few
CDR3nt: TGCAGCGTTGACACGGGACTAGCAACGGGTGAGCAGTTCTTC
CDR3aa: CSVDTGLATGEQFF

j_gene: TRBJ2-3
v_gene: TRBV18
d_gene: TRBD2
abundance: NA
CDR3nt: TGTGCCAGCTCACCACCGACTAGCGGGAGGGGAGATACGCAGTATTTT
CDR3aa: CASSPPTSGRGDTQYF

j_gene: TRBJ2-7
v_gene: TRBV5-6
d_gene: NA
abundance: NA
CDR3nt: TGTGCCAGCAGCTTGGGCATCACCTACGAGCAGTACTTC
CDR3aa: CASSLGITYEQYF

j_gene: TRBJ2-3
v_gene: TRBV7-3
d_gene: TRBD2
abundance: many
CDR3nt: TGTGCCAGCAGCTTAGAAGCGGGAGTGTCTGATACGCAGTATTTT
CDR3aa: CASSLEAGVSDTQYF

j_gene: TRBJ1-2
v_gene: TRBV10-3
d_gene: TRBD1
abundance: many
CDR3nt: TGTGCCATCGGGGGACAGGGTTCCTATGGCTACACCTTC
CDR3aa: CAIGGQGSYGYTF

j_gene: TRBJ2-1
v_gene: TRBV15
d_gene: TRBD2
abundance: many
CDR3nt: TGTGCCACCAGCTGGCTAGCGGACAATGAGCAGTTCTTC
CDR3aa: CATSWLADNEQFF

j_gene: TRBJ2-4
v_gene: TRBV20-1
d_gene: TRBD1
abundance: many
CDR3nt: TGCAGTGCTAGAGATCGAGACAGGGGGTCGAACATTCAGTACTTC
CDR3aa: CSARDRDRGSNIQYF

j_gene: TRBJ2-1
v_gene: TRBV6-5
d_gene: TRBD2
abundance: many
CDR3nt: TGTGCCAGCAGTTCCCAGCGGGAGGGCCTGGATGAGCAGTTCTTC
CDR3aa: CASSSQREGLDEQFF

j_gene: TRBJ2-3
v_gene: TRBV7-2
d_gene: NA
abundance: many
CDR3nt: TGTGCCAGCAGCTTAGGGCAGGGAGGTCCCTTGGTCACAGATACGCAGTATTTT
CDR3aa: CASSLGQGGPLVTDTQYF

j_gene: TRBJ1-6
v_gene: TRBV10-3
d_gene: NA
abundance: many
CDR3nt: TGTGCCATCAGTGCCGGGGGGGACGTAACCCTCCACTTT
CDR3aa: CAISAGGDVTLHF

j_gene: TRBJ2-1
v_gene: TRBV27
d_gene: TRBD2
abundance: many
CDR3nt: TGTGCCAGCAGTTCTGGACTAGCGGGGAATGAGCAGTTCTTC
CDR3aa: CASSSGLAGNEQFF

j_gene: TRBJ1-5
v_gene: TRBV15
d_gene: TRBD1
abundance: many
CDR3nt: TGTGCCACCAGCAGAGACCGGACAGGTCTAAAAGCCCAGCATTTT
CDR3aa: CATSRDRTGLKAQHF

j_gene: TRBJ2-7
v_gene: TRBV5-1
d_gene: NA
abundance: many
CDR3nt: TGCGCCAGCAGGGCAGAGTACGAGCAGTACTTC
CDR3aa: CASRAEYEQYF

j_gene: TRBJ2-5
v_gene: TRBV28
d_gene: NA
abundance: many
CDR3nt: TGTGCCAGCAGTCCAATAGGGTTAATCTGGGAGACCCAGTACTTC
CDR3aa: CASSPIGLIWETQYF

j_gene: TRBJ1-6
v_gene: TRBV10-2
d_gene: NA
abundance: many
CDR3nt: TGCGCCAGCAGTTTGGAACAGCCAGACTATAATTCACCCCTCCACTTT
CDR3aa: CASSLEQPDYNSPLHF

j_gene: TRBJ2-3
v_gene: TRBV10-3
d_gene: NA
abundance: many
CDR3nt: TGTGCCGCCACTAGCACAGATACGCAGTATTTT
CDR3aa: CAATSTDTQYF

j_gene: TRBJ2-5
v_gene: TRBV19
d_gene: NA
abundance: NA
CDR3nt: TGTGCCAGTAGTATAGGTTTAACAGGGTTTGGGGAGACCCAGTACTTC
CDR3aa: CASSIGLTGFGETQYF

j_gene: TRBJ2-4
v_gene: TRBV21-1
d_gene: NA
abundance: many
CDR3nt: TGTGCCAGCAGCCCCCGTTTAGGGACAGCGACCCTCCTAGCCAAAAACATTCAGTACTTC
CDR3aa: CASSPRLGTATLLAKNIQYF

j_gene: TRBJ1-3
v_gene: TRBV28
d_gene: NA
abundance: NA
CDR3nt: TGTGCCAGCAGTTTATGTAGGGCAGCGTGCAGCTCTGGAAACACCATATATTTT
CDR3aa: CASSLCRAACSSGNTIYF

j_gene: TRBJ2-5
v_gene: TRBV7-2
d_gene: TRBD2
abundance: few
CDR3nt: TGTGCCAGCAGCTTACAGCGGGAGATAAGGGAGACCCAGTACTTC
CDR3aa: CASSLQREIRETQYF

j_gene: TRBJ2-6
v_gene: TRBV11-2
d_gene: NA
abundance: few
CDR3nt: TGTGCCAGCAGCTTAGGGATCCTCAGCTCTGGGGCCAACGTCCTGACTTTC
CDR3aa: CASSLGILSSGANVLTF